This TCR beta chain was identified during a study of blood T cell repertoires in COVID-19 (dated by TCRdb to about 2020). Context from the whole study: The collaborator samples originated in the United States, Italy and Spain and spanned the acute and convalescent phases of COVID-19. The material from the prospective study consisted of cDNA or gDNA derived from T cells, B-cell-depleted T cells, or PBMCs. Deeply sampled blood TCRbeta repertoires from subjects exposed to, actively infected with, or recovered from COVID-19 were included in the dataset. The repertoires were released in a freely available public database intended as a resource for research on the immune response to SARS-CoV-2. The samples were drawn from the first 160 participants of the ongoing ImmuneRACE study and from over 950 subjects provided by 6 global collaborators. Nearly every sample came with metadata listing a de-identified subject ID, COVID-19 status, age in years and sex. Where available, HLA class I and class II types were taken from metadata supplied by the sample provider and were not determined by assay-based typing.

The full study reports these points: Clinical and demographic metadata were provided uncurated, with the amount varying by source and participant.

A word on this clone: No antigen is known for it. No base quality values were provided; no much bigger clone lies one nucleotide off.

The cysteine opens and the phenylalanine closes a CDR3 of 14 amino acids. Only CDR3 DNA remains: 42 bases, in frame from the first base. The germline V gene specifies SGHDT as CDR1 and YYEEEE as CDR2. V sheds 2 bases and J sheds 4 bases, leaving 13 bases between their ends. One collaborating source in Seattle enrolled patients while the patients were actively infected and followed the patients over time throughout the course of disease. Each collaborating institution followed its own protocols to collect whole blood in K2EDTA tubes. For TCRbeta analysis, collaborators shipped samples in one of three forms: frozen whole blood, isolated PBMCs, or DNA extracted from either of those sample types. The immunoSEQ Assay, a bias-controlled multiplex PCR, was used to amplify TCRbeta CDR3 regions from genomic DNA. As for how the authors treated the data: Nucleated cell counts per sample were estimated from amplification of reference gene primers within the assay. To quantify the absolute abundance of each unique TCRbeta CDR3 rearrangement, sequence reads were collapsed and filtered. For each sample, productive Simpson clonality was calculated by taking the square root of Simpson's diversity index across productive rearrangements. Here the immuneACCESS table is served through TCRdb, limited to in-frame sequences with V and J called. Missing clones are a known gap in these copies; in checked studies unresolved V genes cover under half, and the rest lacks a known reason. V and J calls and clone size are copied from that table; D and trimming were computed from the DNA. For this sample there are about 89,000 clones; about 83% appear just once. The ten biggest clones cover roughly 6.7% of the sample.

The TCR sequence derives from a man aged 65 to 85 with COVID-19, enrolled during active disease. Sequencing was carried out using peripheral blood. The rearrangement joined TRBV5-6 to TRBJ2-7; a tentative D call is TRBD1 (6 bases match). The DNA reads TGTGCCAGCAGCTTACAGGGACACTCGTACGAGCAGTACTTC. The encoded protein is CASSLQGHSYEQYF. The reference TRBV5-6 and TRBJ2-7 proteins fill in what lies around the CDR3, so the full variable domain reads DAGVTQSPTHLIKTRGQQVTLRCSPKSGHDTVSWYQQALGQGPQFIFQYYEEEERQRGNFPDRFSGHQFPNYSSELNVNALLLGDSALYLCASSLQGHSYEQYFGPGTRLTVT.